The 27 T cell receptor beta chains below come from one sample, sequenced in a study of T cells in localized non-small cell lung cancer (dated by TCRdb to the early 2020s). The library was prepared using the immunoSEQ multiplex PCR assay. Held by TCRdb, this immuneACCESS table contains in-frame sequences only and omits some clones. Under half of the omission traces to an unresolved V gene where checked; the cause of the rest is unknown. The sample table contains some 9,500 clones; only one count was recorded for about nine tenths of them. Together, the top ten hold about 17% of the sample. Sequencing used peripheral blood, obtained before any cancer treatment. These receptors all come from a male donor at least 60 years old with stage III squamous cell lung carcinoma.

This clone appeared a single time. This chain joins TRBV7-6 and TRBJ2-7; D unresolved. Germline V gene sequence: CDR1 SGHVS, CDR2 FNYEAQ. V shed 3 bases and J shed 0 bases, with 15 bases lying between them. This CDR3 region has 16 residues. In DNA, the CDR3 is TGTGCCAGCAGCTTGGGTCGGACCGCGAGCTCCTACGAGCAGTACTTC. Its translation is CASSLGRTASSYEQYF.

The chain combines TRBV5-6 with TRBJ2-1; TRBD2 aligns across 8 bases. The CDR3 spans 15 residues. CDR1 SGHDT and CDR2 YYEEEE come from the germline V gene. J gave up 8 bases and V 1 base, and 8 bases lay outside the gene matches. The CDR3 DNA is TGTGCCAGCAGCTTGAGGGGGACTAGGGAAGATGAGCAGTTCTTC. Amino acid sequence: CASSLRGTREDEQFF.

The chain links TRBV19 to TRBJ1-4, with a weak D call TRBD1 (6 bases). Deletions cut 6 bases from V and 8 bases from J, with 22 bases between. The CDR3 is 16 amino acids. The germline CDR1 and CDR2 sequences are LNHDA and SQIVND (reference sequence). The CDR3 sequence: CASSRGGALIEEKLFF. The CDR3 region has the DNA TGTGCCAGTAGCCGAGGGGGGGCCTTAATAGAAGAAAAACTGTTTTTT.

The chain carries TRBV7-9 and TRBJ1-1; TRBD1 is a possible D gene (5 bases). The V end lost 7 bases, the J end lost 1 base, and 7 bases lay between the germline ends. Germline V gene data show CDR1 as SEHNR and CDR2 as FQNEAQ (reference sequence). The CDR3 is made up of 12 amino acids. CDR3 bases: TGTGCCAGCAAGACAGCGAACACTGAAGCTTTCTTT. Protein sequence: CASKTANTEAFF.

The rearrangement links TRBV28 to TRBJ1-2; D is unresolved. The germline V gene has CDR1 MDHEN and CDR2 SYDVKM. V was cut by 5 bases and J by 4 bases, with 8 bases left in between. The CDR3 spans 12 residues. CDR3 protein: CASSGISYGYTF. The CDR3 DNA reads as TGTGCCAGCAGTGGCATCTCCTATGGCTACACCTTC.

The rearrangement uses TRBV5-6 and TRBJ2-7; D gene ambiguous. Germline lookup yields CDR1 SGHDT and CDR2 YYEEEE. This CDR3 region has 13 residues. Deletions cut 1 base from V and 7 bases from J, with 12 bases between. In DNA form, the CDR3 reads TGTGCCAGCAGCTTGAACAAATGGGTTGAGCAGTACTTC. It translates to CASSLNKWVEQYF.

J is TRBJ2-5 and V is TRBV29-1, with D unclear. V lost 4 bases and J 2 bases, leaving 11 bases between the germline ends. The length of the CDR3 is 13 residues. Germline V gene sequence: CDR1 SQVTM, CDR2 ANQGSEA. CDR3 nucleotides: TGCAGCGTTGTCTGGAATTATCAAGAGACCCAGTACTTC. Translation gives CSVVWNYQETQYF.

This chain links TRBV2 with TRBJ2-6; D is undetermined. The ends were cut back, 3 bases at V and 0 bases at J, with 6 bases in the middle. Germline V gene lookup returns CDR1 SNHLY and CDR2 FYNNEI. This CDR3 spans 15 amino acids. CDR3: CASSDWASGANVLTF. CDR3 DNA sequence: TGTGCCAGCAGTGATTGGGCCTCTGGGGCCAACGTCCTGACTTTC.

The J gene is TRBJ2-3, the V gene TRBV2; D is unresolved. V lost 6 bases to trimming and J lost 2 bases, with 12 bases between them. Germline CDR1 reads SNHLY; CDR2 reads FYNNEI. CDR3 size: 14 residues. The DNA of the CDR3 is TGTGCCAGCAGCCCCCTAGTGATCACAGATACGCAGTATTTT. Protein product: CASSPLVITDTQYF.

This clone has a single count. The chain's CDR3 is CASSLELAREQFF. The CDR3 region has the DNA TGTGCCAGCAGCTTAGAACTAGCAAGAGAGCAGTTCTTC. J is TRBJ2-1 and V is TRBV7-2, with D tentatively TRBD2 (6 bases). CDR1 is SGHTA, CDR2 FQGNSA, per germline. Trimming shortened V by 1 base and J by 10 bases, and 11 bases separated the two germline ends. CDR3 size: 13 residues.

The chain is built from TRBV27 and TRBJ2-1; D gene uncertain. CDR3 length: 13 amino acids. V was clipped by 5 bases and J by 5 bases, with 10 bases between them. Germline V lookup: CDR1 MNHEY, CDR2 SMNVEV (reference sequence). The CDR3 is CASSPSQNNEQFF. The CDR3 DNA sequence: TGTGCCAGCAGTCCCTCGCAAAACAATGAGCAGTTCTTC.

The chain uses TRBV2 and TRBJ1-5; D might be TRBD1 (6 bases). Germline V gives CDR1 SNHLY, CDR2 FYNNEI. The CDR3 is 14 amino acids. Deletions cut 6 bases from V and 0 bases from J, with 9 bases between. CDR3 amino acids: CASRRDISNQPQHF. In nucleotides, the CDR3 is TGTGCCAGCAGGAGGGACATTAGCAATCAGCCCCAGCATTTT.

This clone came up once. The rearrangement links TRBV10-3 to TRBJ2-7; D remains unclear. Looked up from germline, CDR1 is ENHRY and CDR2 is SYGVKD. Trimming removed 9 bases at V and 1 base at J, with 7 bases between. The length of the CDR3 is 11 residues. The CDR3, as DNA: TGTGCCATAAGCGCTTCCTACGAGCAGTACTTC. As protein: CAISASYEQYF.

This clone was detected only a few times. The V gene is TRBV7-9, the J gene TRBJ1-6; D may be TRBD1 (6 bases). The ends were cut back, 5 bases at V and 6 bases at J, with 17 bases in the middle. Germline V gives CDR1 SEHNR, CDR2 FQNEAQ (reference sequence). The CDR3 extends over 16 amino acids. The CDR3 DNA reads as TGTGCCAGCAGCCGACTGACAGGATCGGGTAATTCACCCCTCCACTTT. Its translation: CASSRLTGSGNSPLHF.

This clone was detected only once. The V gene is TRBV7-6, the J gene TRBJ2-2; 9 nucleotides line up with TRBD1. The germline gives CDR1 SGHVS, CDR2 FNYEAQ. This CDR3 contains 16 residues. Trimming at V came to 4 bases and at J to 3 bases, leaving 6 bases not matched to a gene. The CDR3 is CASSYPGTGYTGELFF. CDR3 DNA sequence: TGTGCCAGCAGCTATCCCGGGACAGGGTACACCGGGGAGCTGTTTTTT.

The rearrangement links TRBV7-6 to TRBJ2-5; TRBD2 might be the D (5 bases). The CDR3 consists of 13 residues. V lost 4 bases, J lost 5 bases, and 11 bases lay in between. The germline CDR1 and CDR2 sequences are SGHVS and FNYEAQ. CDR3 amino acids: CASSSLRGETQYF. The CDR3 nucleotides are TGTGCCAGCAGCTCCCTCCGAGGGGAGACCCAGTACTTC.

This clone has just one count. The chain recombines TRBV2 with TRBJ2-2, with D maybe TRBD1 (5 bases). The CDR3 has 14 amino acids. Germline CDR1 reads SNHLY; CDR2 reads FYNNEI. The germline V and J ends were trimmed by 4 bases and 6 bases, with 12 bases remaining between them. CDR3 loop: CASSGPGLPGELFF. CDR3 bases: TGTGCCAGCAGTGGCCCAGGGCTCCCCGGGGAGCTGTTTTTT.

The gene calls are TRBV9 and TRBJ2-5, with 12 bases identical to TRBD2. The V gene's germline CDR1 is SGDLS and CDR2 YYNGEE. V gave up 2 bases and J gave up 2 bases; unmatched junction bases: 4. CDR3 length: 16 residues. DNA for the CDR3: TGTGCCAGCAGCGTCGCGACTAGCGGGGGTCAAGAGACCCAGTACTTC. This gives the protein CASSVATSGGQETQYF.

The genes are TRBV10-3 and TRBJ2-2; 8 bases map to TRBD1. Germline trimming cut 1 base from V and 3 bases from J; bases unmatched to any gene: 10. The CDR3 runs 18 residues. Germline V CDR1 and CDR2: ENHRY, SYGVKD. CDR3 bases: TGTGCCATCAGTGAGTTCTCCGGACAGGGACCCCACACCGGGGAGCTGTTTTTT. Protein sequence: CAISEFSGQGPHTGELFF.

CDR3 coding DNA: TGTGCCAGCAGTACCTACAGGGCCGGTCAGCCCCAGCATTTT. Amino acids: CASSTYRAGQPQHF. This sequence joins TRBV27 and TRBJ1-5, with a weak D call TRBD1 (6 bases). The V end was cut by 5 bases, the J end by 6 bases, with 14 bases between. Germline CDR1 MNHEY, CDR2 SMNVEV (reference sequence). The CDR3 consists of 14 residues.

The J gene is TRBJ2-1, the V gene TRBV30, with unresolved D. The ends were cut back, 4 bases at V and 7 bases at J, with 14 bases in the middle. From germline, CDR1 is GTSNPN and CDR2 SVGIG (reference sequence). This CDR3 region has 13 residues. The CDR3: CAWTLQDQNEQFF. The DNA for the CDR3 is TGTGCCTGGACTCTGCAGGACCAAAATGAGCAGTTCTTC.

The CDR3 DNA reads as TGTGCCAGCAGCTTAGTTTCTTTGGCAGGGGGGACATCCTACGAGCAGTACTTC. It specifies CASSLVSLAGGTSYEQYF. The V gene is TRBV7-6, the J gene TRBJ2-7; a possible D gene is TRBD1 (7 bases). Trimming removed 1 base at V and 1 base at J, with 20 bases between. Germline loops: CDR1 SGHVS, CDR2 FNYEAQ. The CDR3 is made up of 18 amino acids.

The rearrangement links TRBV29-1 to TRBJ1-2; D unclear. Looked up from germline, CDR1 is SQVTM and CDR2 is ANQGSEA. V lost 3 bases, J lost 2 bases, and 25 bases lay in between. CDR3 length: 18 amino acids. This CDR3 is CSVDGWVKTDHPNYGYTF. The CDR3 DNA sequence: TGCAGCGTTGACGGGTGGGTCAAGACCGACCATCCGAACTATGGCTACACCTTC.

The V gene is TRBV4-3, the J gene TRBJ2-1; D perhaps matches TRBD2 (7 bases). Looked up from germline, CDR1 is LGHNA and CDR2 is YSLEER. Trimming took 0 bases from V and 8 from J, leaving 17 bases between them. The CDR3 has 16 amino acids. The CDR3 sequence is CASSQDVGGGWDEQFF. The CDR3, as DNA: TGCGCCAGCAGCCAAGATGTTGGCGGGGGCTGGGATGAGCAGTTCTTC.

This chain uses TRBV6-1 with TRBJ2-7, with no clear D. V was pared by 6 bases and J by 3 bases, with 6 bases between. Germline values: CDR1 MNHNS, CDR2 SASEGT. This CDR3 is 11 amino acids long. The CDR3 reads CASSYIYEQYF. In DNA form, the CDR3 reads TGTGCCAGCAGCTATATCTACGAGCAGTACTTC.

This clone was seen only once. The chain links TRBV9 to TRBJ2-1; 10 positions match TRBD2. V trimming: 3 bases; J trimming: 5 bases; junction bases outside the gene matches: 11. Germline values: CDR1 SGDLS, CDR2 YYNGEE. The CDR3 extends over 17 amino acids. The DNA of the CDR3 is TGTGCCAGCAGCGCCCAACTACTAGCGGGGCTAAACAATGAGCAGTTCTTC. Its translation is CASSAQLLAGLNNEQFF.

The chain uses TRBV5-4 and TRBJ2-3, with D perhaps TRBD1 (6 bases). Trimming left V 2 bases short and J 2 bases short, with 9 bases between. From germline, CDR1 is SGHNT and CDR2 YYREEE (reference sequence). CDR3 length: 14 residues. CDR3 sequence: CASSLGGDTDTQYF. The CDR3 nucleotides are TGTGCCAGCAGCTTAGGGGGTGACACAGATACGCAGTATTTT.